This T cell receptor (beta chain) was sequenced in a study of early T cells in non-severe SARS-CoV-2 infection. Study-level information: Chains stayed unpaired after sequencing of bulk RNA from unsorted whole blood. General study results and limits: VDJdb-based matching was biased toward anti-spike CD8 responses and missed private and CD4 specificities.

Each cDNA molecule carried a unique molecular identifier. One entry per CDR3 protein results from TCRdb running MiXCR on the 5' RACE reads. The sample holds 80,000 or so distinct CDR3 sequences, 10% to 15% seen once. The CDR3 extends over 14 amino acids. Germline assignment: CDR1 DFQATT and CDR2 SNEGSKA (reference sequence). Trimming took 7 bases from V and 4 from J; bases not matched to a gene: 8. This clonotype was seen many times. The antigen is not known. Input material: whole blood. This TCR was sampled from an adult who was a healthcare worker with PCR-confirmed SARS-CoV-2 infection or an uninfected control (not recorded which). This chain joins TRBV20-1 and TRBJ2-3; 10 positions agree with TRBD1. CDR3 sequence (DNA): TGCAGTGGGGTCGGACAGGGGGAAGCAGATACGCAGTATTTT. Protein sequence: CSGVGQGEADTQYF.